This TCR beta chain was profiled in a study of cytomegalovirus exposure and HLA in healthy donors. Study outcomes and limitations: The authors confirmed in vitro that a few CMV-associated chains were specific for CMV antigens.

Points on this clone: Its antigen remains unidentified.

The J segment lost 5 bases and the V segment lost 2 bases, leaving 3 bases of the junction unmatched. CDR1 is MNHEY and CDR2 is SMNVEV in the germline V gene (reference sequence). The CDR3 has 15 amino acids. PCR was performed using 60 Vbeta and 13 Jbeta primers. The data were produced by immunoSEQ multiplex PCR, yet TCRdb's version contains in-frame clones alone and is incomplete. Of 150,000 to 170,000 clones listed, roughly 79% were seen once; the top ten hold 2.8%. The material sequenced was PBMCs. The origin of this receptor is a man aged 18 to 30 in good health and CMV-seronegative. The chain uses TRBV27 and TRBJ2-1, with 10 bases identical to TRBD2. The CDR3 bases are TGTGCCAGCAGTTTACTAGCGGGGGCCAACAATGAGCAGTTCTTC. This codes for CASSLLAGANNEQFF.